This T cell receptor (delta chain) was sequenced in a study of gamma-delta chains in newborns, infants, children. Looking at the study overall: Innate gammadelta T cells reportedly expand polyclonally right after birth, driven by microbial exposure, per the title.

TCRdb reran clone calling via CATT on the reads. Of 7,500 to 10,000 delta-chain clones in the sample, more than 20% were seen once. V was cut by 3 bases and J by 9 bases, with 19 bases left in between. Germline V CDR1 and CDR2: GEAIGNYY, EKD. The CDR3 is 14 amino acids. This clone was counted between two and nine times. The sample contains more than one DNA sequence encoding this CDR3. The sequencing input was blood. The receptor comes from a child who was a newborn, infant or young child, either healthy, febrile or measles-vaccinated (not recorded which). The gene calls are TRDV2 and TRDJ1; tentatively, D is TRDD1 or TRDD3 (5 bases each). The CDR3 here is CACDAIGMNRELIF. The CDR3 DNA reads TGTGCCTGTGACGCAATCGGGATGAATAGGGAACTCATCTTT.